This T cell receptor (beta chain) was identified in a study of regulatory T cells in long-lasting Graves disease. CDR3-region Arm-PCR and iRepertoire HTBI primers produced the TCR beta libraries. One entry per CDR3 protein results from TCRdb running MiXCR on the multiplex PCR reads. This repertoire shows over 500,000 distinct CDR3 sequences, about 16% found once; its top ten account for about 12%. The CDR3 is 15 amino acids. Germline assignment: CDR1 DFQATT and CDR2 SNEGSKA (reference sequence). The time point was: newly diagnosed GD, antithyroid drugs for less than 3 months. Preparation of the TCR library used RNA extracted from PBMCs. In addition, the sample was reused for a study of T cells in Graves' hyperthyroidism and ophthalmopathy.

The chain carries TRBV20-1 and TRBJ2-1, with TRBD1 as a possible D gene (7 bases). TRBJ2-5 matches the DNA end more closely, so the J call is doubtful. This TCR was recovered from a man between 18 and 35 years old with Graves disease. The sequences come from peripheral blood mononuclear cells (PBMCs), collected at new diagnosis, from a patient treated with antithyroid drugs. CDR3 in amino acids: CSARDLQGPPGAQYF. The CDR3 DNA is TGCAGTGCTAGAGATCTACAGGGGCCTCCGGGGGCCCAGTACTTC.